This passage covers 9 T cell receptor beta chains from one sample sequenced in a study of T-cell memory formation after mild COVID-19. TCRdb recomputed calls from the 5' RACE reads with MiXCR, one row per CDR3 protein. The sample shows about 200,000 distinct CDR3 sequences, over 9.5% of them seen only once. Input material: PBMCs or a T cell subset sorted from them (not recorded which). All receptors come from a young man who had mild COVID-19 (a few samples of this study predate the infection). Cell type and time point are not known.

The table lists this clonotype with a few counts. This chain connects TRBV20-1 to TRBJ2-3; 7 bases are a match to TRBD2. Losses at the gene ends were 5 bases for V and 6 bases for J; bases not matched to a gene: 11. The germline V gene has CDR1 DFQATT and CDR2 SNEGSKA (reference sequence). CDR3 length: 14 amino acids. The CDR3 DNA reads as TGCAGTGCTGAGGGAGCGGGGATGGGTGATACGCAGTATTTT. Its protein product is CSAEGAGMGDTQYF.

There are a few counts of this clonotype. This sequence joins TRBV3-1 and TRBJ1-6; no clear D gene. The CDR3 totals 13 residues. CDR1 is LGHDT and CDR2 is YNNKEL in the germline V gene (reference sequence). V was clipped by 6 bases and J by 7 bases, with 10 bases between them. The chain's CDR3 is CASRPGSNSPLHF. Here the CDR3 DNA reads TGTGCCAGCAGACCCGGGAGCAATTCACCCCTCCACTTT.

The rearrangement links TRBV6-5 to TRBJ2-5; 8 nucleotides line up with TRBD2. CDR1 and CDR2 (germline): MNHEY, SVGAGI. J was trimmed by 6 bases and V by 3 bases; bases with no gene match: 9. There are 15 residues in the CDR3. The CDR3 sequence: CASSYSPGLGQTQYF. CDR3 in DNA: TGTGCCAGCAGTTATTCACCGGGACTAGGGCAGACCCAGTACTTC.

This chain links TRBV29-1 with TRBJ1-2; D perhaps matches TRBD1 (6 bases). CDR3 length: 13 amino acids. Trimming removed 4 bases from V and 8 bases from J, with 17 bases in between. Germline values: CDR1 SQVTM, CDR2 ANQGSEA. The CDR3 DNA follows: TGCAGCGTTGGGGACATCCAGGGTAGAGGCTACACCTTC. This codes for CSVGDIQGRGYTF.

This clonotype appeared a few times. The chain uses TRBV5-1 and TRBJ2-1, with 9 bases fitting TRBD2. This CDR3 is built from 14 residues. V lost 4 bases to trimming and J lost 9 bases; unmatched junction nucleotides: 8. Germline lookup yields CDR1 SGHRS and CDR2 YFSETQ. The CDR3 nucleotides read TGCGCCAGCAGCGGGACTAGCACCTTGAGTGAGCAGTTCTTC. This encodes CASSGTSTLSEQFF. Full variable domain (missing parts from reference TRBV5-1 and TRBJ2-1): KAGVTQTPRYLIKTRGQQVTLSCSPISGHRSVSWYQQTPGQGLQFLFEYFSETQRNKGNFPGRFSGRQFSNSRSEMNVSTLELGDSALYLCASSGTSTLSEQFFGPGTRLTVL.

This clonotype was recorded a few times. The rearrangement joins TRBV5-1 to TRBJ1-1, with D perhaps matching TRBD1 (5 bases). Germline V gene sequence: CDR1 SGHRS, CDR2 YFSETQ. CDR3 length equals 15 residues. V dropped 1 base and J dropped 2 bases, with 12 bases sitting between them. Here the CDR3 reads CASSLSQGYNTEAFF. The CDR3 DNA follows: TGCGCCAGCAGCTTGAGTCAGGGTTATAACACTGAAGCTTTCTTT.

This clonotype was seen a handful of times. The rearrangement joins TRBV27 to TRBJ2-3, with 10 bases that match TRBD2. This CDR3 is 16 amino acids long. The V gene's germline CDR1 is MNHEY and CDR2 SMNVEV (reference sequence). J was trimmed by 8 bases and V by 3 bases; bases with no gene match: 11. CDR3 coding DNA: TGTGCCAGCAGTTTCGGGGTAGCGGGGGGATTCGGTACGCAGTATTTT. Its protein is CASSFGVAGGFGTQYF.

This clonotype was detected a few times. The V gene is TRBV20-1, the J gene TRBJ1-6; D uncertain. Germline assignment: CDR1 DFQATT and CDR2 SNEGSKA (reference sequence). Trimming shortened V by 1 base and J by 7 bases, and 17 bases separated the two germline ends. This CDR3 has 16 residues. CDR3 in DNA: TGCAGTGCTAGAGTCGGAACTGATCGATCCAATTCACCCCTCCACTTT. Its translation: CSARVGTDRSNSPLHF.

This clonotype was found a few times. V is TRBV6-2 or TRBV6-3 and J is TRBJ2-2; TRBD1 is a possible D gene (6 bases). The CDR3 loop spans 14 amino acids. Deletions cut 6 bases from V and 6 bases from J, with 14 bases between. The V gene's germline CDR1 is MNHEY and CDR2 SVGEGT. CDR3 in DNA: TGTGCCAGCAGATCCTGGACAGTCGCCGGGGAGCTGTTTTTT. It is translated as CASRSWTVAGELFF.